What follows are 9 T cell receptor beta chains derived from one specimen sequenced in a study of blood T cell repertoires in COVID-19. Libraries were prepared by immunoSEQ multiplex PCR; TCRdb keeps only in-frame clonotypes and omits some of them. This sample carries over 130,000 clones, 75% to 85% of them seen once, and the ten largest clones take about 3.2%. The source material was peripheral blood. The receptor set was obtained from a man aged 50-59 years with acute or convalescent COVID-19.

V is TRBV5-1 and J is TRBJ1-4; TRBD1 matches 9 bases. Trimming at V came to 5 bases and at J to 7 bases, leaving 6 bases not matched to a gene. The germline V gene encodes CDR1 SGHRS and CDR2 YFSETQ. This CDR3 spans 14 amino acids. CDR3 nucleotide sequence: TGCGCCAGCAGATCGGACAGGGGTGGTGAAAAACTGTTTTTT. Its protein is CASRSDRGGEKLFF.

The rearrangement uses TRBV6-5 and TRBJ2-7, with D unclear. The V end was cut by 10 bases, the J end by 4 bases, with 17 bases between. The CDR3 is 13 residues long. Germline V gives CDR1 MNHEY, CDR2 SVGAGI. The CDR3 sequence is CATDSGTIYEQYF. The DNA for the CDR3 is TGTGCCACCGACTCCGGCACAATATACGAGCAGTACTTC.

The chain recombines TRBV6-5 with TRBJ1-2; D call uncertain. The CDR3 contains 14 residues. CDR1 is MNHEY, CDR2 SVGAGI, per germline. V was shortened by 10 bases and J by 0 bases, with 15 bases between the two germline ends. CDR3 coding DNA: TGTGCCATCGGACGGGGAGGAGCTAACTATGGCTACACCTTC. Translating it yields CAIGRGGANYGYTF.

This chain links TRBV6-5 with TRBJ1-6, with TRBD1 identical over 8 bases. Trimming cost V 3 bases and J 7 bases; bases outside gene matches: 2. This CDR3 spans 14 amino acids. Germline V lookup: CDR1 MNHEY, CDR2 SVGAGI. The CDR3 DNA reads TGTGCCAGCAGTTATCGACAGGGGAATTCACCCCTCCACTTT. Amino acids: CASSYRQGNSPLHF.

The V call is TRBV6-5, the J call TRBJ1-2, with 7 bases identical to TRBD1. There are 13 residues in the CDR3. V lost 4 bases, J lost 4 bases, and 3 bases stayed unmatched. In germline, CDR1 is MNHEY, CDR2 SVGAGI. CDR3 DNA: TGTGCCAGCAGTTCGACAGGGTTCTATGGCTACACCTTC. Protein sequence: CASSSTGFYGYTF.

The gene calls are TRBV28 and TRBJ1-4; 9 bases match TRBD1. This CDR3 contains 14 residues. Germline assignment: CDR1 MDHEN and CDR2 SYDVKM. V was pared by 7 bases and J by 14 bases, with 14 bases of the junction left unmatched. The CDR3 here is CASTTAGQGRLLFF. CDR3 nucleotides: TGTGCCAGCACCACTGCGGGACAGGGACGGTTGCTGTTTTTT.

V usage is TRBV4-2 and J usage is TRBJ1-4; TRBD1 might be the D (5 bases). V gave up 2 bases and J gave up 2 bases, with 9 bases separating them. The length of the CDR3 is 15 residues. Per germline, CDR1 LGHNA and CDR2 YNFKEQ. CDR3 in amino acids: CASSQPGFTNEKLFF. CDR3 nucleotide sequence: TGTGCCAGCAGCCAACCAGGGTTCACTAATGAAAAACTGTTTTTT.

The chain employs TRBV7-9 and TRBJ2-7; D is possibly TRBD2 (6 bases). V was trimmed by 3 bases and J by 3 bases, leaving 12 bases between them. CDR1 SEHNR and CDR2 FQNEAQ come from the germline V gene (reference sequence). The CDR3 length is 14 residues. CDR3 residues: CASSLGTHYYEQYF. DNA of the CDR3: TGTGCCAGCAGCTTGGGGACTCATTACTACGAGCAGTACTTC.

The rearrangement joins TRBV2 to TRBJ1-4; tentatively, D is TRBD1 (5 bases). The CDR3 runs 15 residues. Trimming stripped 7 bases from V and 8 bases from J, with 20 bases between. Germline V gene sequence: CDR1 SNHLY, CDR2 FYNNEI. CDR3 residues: CASTKDISFGEKLFF. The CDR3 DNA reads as TGTGCCAGCACCAAGGACATCTCCTTTGGGGAAAAACTGTTTTTT. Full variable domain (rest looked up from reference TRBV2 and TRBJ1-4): EPEVTQTPSHQVTQMGQEVILRCVPISNHLYFYWYRQILGQKVEFLVSFYNNEISEKSEIFDDQFSVERPDGSNFTLKIRSTKLEDSAMYFCASTKDISFGEKLFFGSGTQLSVL.